Sequencing of this T cell receptor (beta chain) was carried out in a study of OX40 agonist ivuxolimab in advanced cancers. The CDR3 has 17 amino acids. Per the germline V gene, CDR1 is LNHDA and CDR2 is SQIVND (reference sequence). V gave up 2 bases and J gave up 0 bases, with 16 bases separating them. This clone was seen just once. Profiled with immunoSEQ multiplex PCR; TCRdb holds only in-frame clones, not every one. The table lists tens of thousands of clones, 86% of them singletons. The chain couples TRBV19 to TRBJ1-1; D unclear. The sequence was obtained from an adult with an advanced solid tumor such as melanoma, head and neck, liver or kidney cancer. Sequenced here: CD4+ or CD8+ T cells sorted from blood, sampled in a trial of the OX40 agonist ivuxolimab. The CDR3 loop is CASSISGFRSMNTEAFF. CDR3 DNA: TGTGCCAGTAGTATATCGGGATTTCGGTCCATGAACACTGAAGCTTTCTTT.